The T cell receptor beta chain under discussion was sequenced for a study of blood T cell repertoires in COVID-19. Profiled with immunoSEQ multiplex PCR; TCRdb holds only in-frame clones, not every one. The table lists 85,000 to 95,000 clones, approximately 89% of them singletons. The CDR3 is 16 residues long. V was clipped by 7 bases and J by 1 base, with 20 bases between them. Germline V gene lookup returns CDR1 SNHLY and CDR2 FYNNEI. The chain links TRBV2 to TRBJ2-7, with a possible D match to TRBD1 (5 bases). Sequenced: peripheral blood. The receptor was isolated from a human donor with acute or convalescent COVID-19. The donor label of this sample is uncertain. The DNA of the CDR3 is TGTGCCAGCACCCAGAATGGGGCATTGGGGTCCTACGAGCAGTACTTC. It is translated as CASTQNGALGSYEQYF.